This entry concerns a single T cell receptor (beta chain). The data were taken from a study of blood T cell repertoires in COVID-19. Across the study: Some COVID-19 samples were acute and others convalescent; all came from the United States, Italy and Spain.

The repertoire was sequenced with immunoSEQ multiplex PCR; TCRdb's copy has only in-frame clones and lacks some. The data show fewer than 150,000 clones, 70% to 85% seen once. The CDR3 length is 15 residues. The germline V gene has CDR1 SGHRS and CDR2 YFSETQ. After removal of 0 bases from V and 4 bases from J, the junction contained 2 bases not matched to a gene. The sequenced material came from peripheral blood. The V and J genes are TRBV5-1 and TRBJ2-5, with 11 bases lining up with TRBD2. This clonotype was obtained from a human donor in a cohort sampled during active COVID-19. The CDR3 region has the DNA TGCGCCAGCAGCTTGGAAGGGACTAGCGGAGAGACCCAGTACTTC. Translation gives CASSLEGTSGETQYF.